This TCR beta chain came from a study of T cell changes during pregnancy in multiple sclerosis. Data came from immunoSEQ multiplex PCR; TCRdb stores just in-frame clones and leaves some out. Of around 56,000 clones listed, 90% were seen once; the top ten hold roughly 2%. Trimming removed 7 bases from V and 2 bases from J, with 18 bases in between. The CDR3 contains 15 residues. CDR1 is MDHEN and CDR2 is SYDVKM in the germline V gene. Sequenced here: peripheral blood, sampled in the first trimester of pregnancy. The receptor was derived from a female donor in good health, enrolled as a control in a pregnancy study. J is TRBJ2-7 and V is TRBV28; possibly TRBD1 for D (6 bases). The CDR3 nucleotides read TGTGCCAGCACCATCGGGTCAACAGGGACCTACGAGCAGTACTTC. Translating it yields CASTIGSTGTYEQYF.